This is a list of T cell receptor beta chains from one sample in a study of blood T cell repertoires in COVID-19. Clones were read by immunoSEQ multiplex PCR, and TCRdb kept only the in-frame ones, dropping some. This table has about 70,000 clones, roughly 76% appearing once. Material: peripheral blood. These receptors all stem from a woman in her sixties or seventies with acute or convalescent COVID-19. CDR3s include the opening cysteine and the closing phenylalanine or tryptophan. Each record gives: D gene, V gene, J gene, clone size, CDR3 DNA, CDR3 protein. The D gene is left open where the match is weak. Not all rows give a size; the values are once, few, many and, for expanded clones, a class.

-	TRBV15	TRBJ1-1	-	TGTGCCACCAGCAGAGATACGGGAATGAACACTGAAGCTTTCTTT	CATSRDTGMNTEAFF
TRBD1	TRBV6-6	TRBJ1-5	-	TGTGCCAGCAGTTACCGGGACAGTAGCAATCAGCCCCAGCATTTT	CASSYRDSSNQPQHF
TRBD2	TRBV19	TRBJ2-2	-	TGTGCCAGTAGTATAGATCCGGGACTAGCGGGAACCGGGGAGCTGTTTTTT	CASSIDPGLAGTGELFF
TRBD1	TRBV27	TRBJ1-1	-	TGTGCCAGCAGTTCGGACAGGGGCCTCACTGAAGCTTTCTTT	CASSSDRGLTEAFF
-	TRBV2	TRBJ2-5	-	TGTGCCAGCATCCGGGACACTGAAGAGACCCAGTACTTC	CASIRDTEETQYF
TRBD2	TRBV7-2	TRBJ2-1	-	TGTGCCAGCAGCTCAACCCGGACTAGCGGGATGGATGAGCAGTTCTTC	CASSSTRTSGMDEQFF
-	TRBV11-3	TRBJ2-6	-	TGTGCCAGCAGCTTAGCCCCTCGGACAACTGGGGCCAACGTCCTGACTTTC	CASSLAPRTTGANVLTF
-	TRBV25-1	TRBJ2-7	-	TGTGCCAGCAAGACCAGGGGCGAGCAGTACTTC	CASKTRGEQYF
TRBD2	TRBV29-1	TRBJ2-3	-	TGCAGCGTTGGTGTCTCTAGCGGGGAGGCTGATACGCAGTATTTT	CSVGVSSGEADTQYF
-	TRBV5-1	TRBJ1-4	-	TGCGCCAGCAGCTTGGAGGGGCTCGAAAAACTGTTTTTT	CASSLEGLEKLFF
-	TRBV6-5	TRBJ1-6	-	TGTGCCAGCAGTTACTCCTATTGGGGGGATTCACCCCTCCACTTT	CASSYSYWGDSPLHF
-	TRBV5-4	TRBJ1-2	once	TGTGCCAGCAGCTTCCAGGGGCCTAACTATGGCTACACCTTT	CASSFQGPNYGYTF
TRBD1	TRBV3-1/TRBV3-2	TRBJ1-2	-	TGTGCCAGCAGCCAACGGACAGGGAATCATGGCTACACCTTC	CASSQRTGNHGYTF
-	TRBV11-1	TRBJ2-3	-	TGTGCCAGTAATCAGGATTCAGGCACAGATACGCAGTATTTT	CASNQDSGTDTQYF
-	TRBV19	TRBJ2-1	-	TGTGCCAGTAATGAGCCTAGCTCCTACAATGAGCAGTTCTTC	CASNEPSSYNEQFF
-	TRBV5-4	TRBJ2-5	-	TGTGCCAGCAGCTTGGACAGGCTCCAAGAGACCCAGTACTTC	CASSLDRLQETQYF
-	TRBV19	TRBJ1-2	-	TGTGCCAGTAGTACCAGGCCCCCGGGGGGCTACACCTTC	CASSTRPPGGYTF
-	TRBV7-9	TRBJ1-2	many	TGTGCCAGCAGCTTCGCGAGCTATGGCTACACCTTC	CASSFASYGYTF
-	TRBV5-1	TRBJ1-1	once	TGCGCCAGCGGCGCGGGGTGGGGCACTGAAGCTTTCTTT	CASGAGWGTEAFF
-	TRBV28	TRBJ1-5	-	TGTGCGAGCACGGGTAGCAATCAGCCCCAGCATTTT	CASTGSNQPQHF
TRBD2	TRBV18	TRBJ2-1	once	TGTGCCAGCTCACCAATAGCGGGAGCGGGGTTCAATGAGCAGTTCTTC	CASSPIAGAGFNEQFF
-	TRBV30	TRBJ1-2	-	TGTGCCTGGAGTCGGAACTATGGCTACACCTTC	CAWSRNYGYTF
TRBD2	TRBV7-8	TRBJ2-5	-	TGTGCCAGCAGCTTCCGGACTAGCGGGAGTCAAGAGACCCAGTACTTC	CASSFRTSGSQETQYF
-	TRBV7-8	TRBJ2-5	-	TGTGCCAGCAGCTTAGTCGGGATCGTCGGGCAGATCCAGTACTTC	CASSLVGIVGQIQYF
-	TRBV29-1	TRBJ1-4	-	TGCAGCGTTGAAGATCTTGGCGGAGACCCTAATGAAAAACTGTTTTTT	CSVEDLGGDPNEKLFF
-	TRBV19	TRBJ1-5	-	TGTGCCAGTAGAAGCATAAACAACCTACAGGGCAATCAGCCCCAGCATTTT	CASRSINNLQGNQPQHF
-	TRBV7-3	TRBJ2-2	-	TGTGCCAGCAGCTTAATGGGGCAGAACACCGGGGAGCTGTTTTTT	CASSLMGQNTGELFF
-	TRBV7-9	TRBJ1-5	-	TGTGCCAGCAGCCTGGCGGGCTATAGCAATCAGCCCCAGCATTTT	CASSLAGYSNQPQHF
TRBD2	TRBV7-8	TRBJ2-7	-	TGTGCCAGCAGCTTAGCGCTAGCGGAGCCCTACGAGCAGTACTTC	CASSLALAEPYEQYF
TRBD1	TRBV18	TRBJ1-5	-	TGTGCCAGCTCACCCCCAGGGACAGTTAATAGCAATCAGCCCCAGCATTTT	CASSPPGTVNSNQPQHF
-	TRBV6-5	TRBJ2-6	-	TGTGCCAGCAGTTACTCGACAGCCTCTGGGGCCAACGTCCTGACTTTC	CASSYSTASGANVLTF
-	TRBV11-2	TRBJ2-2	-	TGTGCCAGCAGCTTTTTAACCGGGGAGCTGTTTTTT	CASSFLTGELFF
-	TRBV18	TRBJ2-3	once	TGTGCCAGCTCACTATTCACAGATACGCAGTATTTT	CASSLFTDTQYF
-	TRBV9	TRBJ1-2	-	TGTGCCAGCAGCCCGGGGGGTCTGACGCGAGGGGATGGCTACACCTTC	CASSPGGLTRGDGYTF
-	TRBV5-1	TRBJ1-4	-	TGCGCCAGCAGCCTAAGCAGGGGCGGTAATGAAAAACTGTTTTTT	CASSLSRGGNEKLFF
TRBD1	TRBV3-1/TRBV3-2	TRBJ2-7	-	TGTGCCAGCAGCGACAGGGCCAGCTCCTACGAGCAGTACTTC	CASSDRASSYEQYF
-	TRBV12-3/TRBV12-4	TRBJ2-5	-	TGTGCCAGCAGGGAGGGGGCTCGGGAGACCCAGTACTTC	CASREGARETQYF
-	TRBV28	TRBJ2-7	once	TGTGCCAGCAGTTTATGGGCGGACAGAAGTCGTAGAGAGCAGTACTTC	CASSLWADRSRREQYF
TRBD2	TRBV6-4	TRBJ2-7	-	TGTGCCAGCAGACCGGGACTAGGAACCTACGAGCAGTACTTC	CASRPGLGTYEQYF
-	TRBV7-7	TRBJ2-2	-	TGTGCCAGCAGCCACCTCCGGGGTAACGCCGGGGAGCTGTTTTTT	CASSHLRGNAGELFF
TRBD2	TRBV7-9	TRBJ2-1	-	TGTGCCAGCAGCTTAACTAGCGACAATGAGCAGTTCTTC	CASSLTSDNEQFF
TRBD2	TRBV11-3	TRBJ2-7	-	TGTGCCAGCAGCCCACGGACTAGCGGATACTACGAGCAGTACTTC	CASSPRTSGYYEQYF
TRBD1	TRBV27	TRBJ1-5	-	TGTGCCAGCAGGGTAGGACAGGGAGCGGGTCAGCCCCAGCATTTT	CASRVGQGAGQPQHF
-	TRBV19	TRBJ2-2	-	TGTGCCAGTACATGGGGGGGCAACACCGGGGAGCTGTTTTTT	CASTWGGNTGELFF
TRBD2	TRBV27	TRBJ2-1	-	TGTGCCAGCAGTCGGATACTAGCGGGAGGGTACAATGAGCAGTTCTTC	CASSRILAGGYNEQFF
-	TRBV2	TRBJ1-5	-	TGTGCCAGCAGGGCAGGGAATCAGCCCCAGCATTTT	CASRAGNQPQHF
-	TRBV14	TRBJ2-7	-	TGTGCCAGCAGTTACGGTCTAGCTTGGGAGCAGTACTTC	CASSYGLAWEQYF
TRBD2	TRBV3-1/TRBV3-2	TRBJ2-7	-	TGTGCCAGCAGCCAACAGGCGGGAGACTACGAGCAGTACTTC	CASSQQAGDYEQYF
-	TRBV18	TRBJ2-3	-	TGTGCCAGCTCACCGGACCGGGACTTTATAGATACGCAGTATTTT	CASSPDRDFIDTQYF
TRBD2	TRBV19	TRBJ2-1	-	TGTGCCAGTAGCGGGAGGCGCTACAATGAGCAGTTCTTC	CASSGRRYNEQFF
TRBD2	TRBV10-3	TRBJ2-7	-	TGTGCCATCAGTGAGACGTTAGCGGGAGGATCCGAGCAGTACTTC	CAISETLAGGSEQYF
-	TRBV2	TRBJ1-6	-	TGTGCCAGCAGTGACAGGGATAATTCACCCCTCCACTTT	CASSDRDNSPLHF
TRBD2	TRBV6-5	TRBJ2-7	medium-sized	TGTGCCACCAGGGCGGGGGGCTCTGGCTCCTACGAGCAGTACTTC	CATRAGGSGSYEQYF
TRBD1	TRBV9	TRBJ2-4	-	TGTGCCAGCAGCGAGGGACAGGGGGTATCCAAAAACATTCAGTACTTC	CASSEGQGVSKNIQYF
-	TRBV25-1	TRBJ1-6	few	TGTGCCAGCAATGAGGGAGGGTATACTTCACCCCTCCACTTT	CASNEGGYTSPLHF
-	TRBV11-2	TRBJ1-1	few	TGTGCCAGCAGCTCATCGGGTCGGAACACTGAAGCTTTCTTT	CASSSSGRNTEAFF